The clone carrying this TCR beta chain was seen repeatedly, ten times or more. Antigen unknown. The data belong to a study of T cells in Graves' hyperthyroidism and ophthalmopathy. Study information: The blood sample was taken at first diagnosis, before treatment began.

The hyperthyroidism patients had all been newly diagnosed, and their disease duration was under 2 months. Their ages ranged from 18 to 65 years. The diagnoses drew upon clinical symptoms, serum thyroxine and TRAb, thyroid ultrasound and orbital computed tomography. Study results and limitations: Expanded thyroid clonotypes (above 0.001) were mostly also found in blood.

Amplification of TCR beta CDR3 regions used RNA as the template. The HTBI primer set served for first-round RT-PCR of the TCR CDR3. TCRdb independently ran MiXCR on the multiplex PCR reads; one entry per CDR3 protein. The table lists about 270,000 distinct CDR3 sequences, 25% to 30% of them singletons. Per the germline V gene, CDR1 is GTSNPN and CDR2 is SVGIG (reference sequence). J lost 6 bases, V lost 3 bases, and 11 bases had no gene match. The CDR3 consists of 15 residues. Input material: blood. The rearrangement joins TRBV30 to TRBJ1-2, with 9 bases fitting TRBD1. This TCR came from a middle-aged man with Graves' hyperthyroidism that later progressed to Graves' ophthalmopathy. For the CDR3, the DNA is TGTGCCTGGAGGTTGTGGGGACAGGGTTTGGATGGCTACACCTTC. This encodes CAWRLWGQGLDGYTF.